Included here is one T cell receptor (beta chain) sequence, with context. Per the authors' pipeline: It was from reference gene primer amplification that nucleated cell counts were estimated. Clones were read by immunoSEQ multiplex PCR, and TCRdb kept only the in-frame ones, dropping some. V and J calls and clone size are copied from that table; D and trimming were computed from the DNA. Of about 70,000 clones in the sample, roughly 80% were seen once. This sample stems from a study of blood T cell repertoires in COVID-19. Background on the study: Whether acute or convalescent, the COVID-19 samples came from the United States, Italy and Spain.

The trim removed 3 bases at V and 10 bases at J, leaving 4 bases unmatched. Germline V lookup: CDR1 LNHDA, CDR2 SQIVND (reference sequence). The CDR3 has 14 residues. The receptor was isolated from a woman between 65 and 79 years old with acute or convalescent COVID-19. Sample: peripheral blood. The V gene is TRBV19, the J gene TRBJ1-6, with 9 bases identical to TRBD1. This chain's CDR3 is CASSITGGGSPLHF. The CDR3 nucleotides read TGTGCCAGTAGTATTACAGGGGGCGGCTCACCCCTCCACTTT.